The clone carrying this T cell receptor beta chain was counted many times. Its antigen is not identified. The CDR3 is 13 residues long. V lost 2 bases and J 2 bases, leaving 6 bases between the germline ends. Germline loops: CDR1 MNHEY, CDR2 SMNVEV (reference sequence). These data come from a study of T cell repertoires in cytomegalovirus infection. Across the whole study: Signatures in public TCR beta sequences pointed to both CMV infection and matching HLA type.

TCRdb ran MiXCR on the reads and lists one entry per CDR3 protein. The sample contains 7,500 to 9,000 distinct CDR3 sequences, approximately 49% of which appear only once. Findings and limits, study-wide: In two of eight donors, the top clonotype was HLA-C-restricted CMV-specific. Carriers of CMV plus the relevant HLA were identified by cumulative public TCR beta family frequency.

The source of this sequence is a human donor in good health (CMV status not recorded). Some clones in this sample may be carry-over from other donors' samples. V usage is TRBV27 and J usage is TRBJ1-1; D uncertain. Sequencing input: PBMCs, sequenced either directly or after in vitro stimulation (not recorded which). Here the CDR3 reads CASSLGLNTEAFF. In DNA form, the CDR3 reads TGTGCCAGCAGTTTAGGTTTAAACACTGAAGCTTTCTTT.